The source of this T cell receptor beta chain is a study of early T cells in non-severe SARS-CoV-2 infection. Individual cDNA molecules each received unique molecular identifiers attached to them. TCRdb reanalysed the 5' RACE reads using MiXCR and keeps one entry per CDR3 protein. The sample contains some 61,000 distinct CDR3 sequences, around 9.3% of which appear only once. Points from the study as a whole: VDJdb matching, biased toward anti-spike CD8 responses, missed private and CD4 specificities.

In the case of this clonotype: The antigen remains undetermined.

The CDR3 contains 15 residues. Germline V CDR1 and CDR2: SGHDN, FVKESK. With 1 base removed from V and 2 bases from J, the gap between germline ends came to 11 bases. V is TRBV14 and J is TRBJ1-2; D possibly corresponds to TRBD1 (6 bases). Sequenced: whole blood. This clonotype originated in an adult who was a healthcare worker with PCR-confirmed SARS-CoV-2 infection or an uninfected control (not recorded which). CDR3 sequence: CASSQGHDRNYGYTF. In DNA form, the CDR3 reads TGTGCCAGCAGCCAAGGCCATGACAGGAACTATGGCTACACCTTC.